In its sample, the clone carrying this TCR beta chain was seen many times. Its antigen is as yet unknown. This sample was included in a study of T cell responses to AZD1222 COVID-19 vaccine. Overall study context: Researchers grouped second doses given at about 4 or about 12 weeks into one pool. Regarding the study as a whole: Spike-specific TCR breadth and depth both grew after two AZD1222 doses.

V lost 7 bases, J lost 0 bases, and 13 bases lay in between. The CDR3 runs to 15 residues. The germline gives CDR1 SNHLY, CDR2 FYNNEI. TCRdb's table, derived via immunoSEQ multiplex PCR, lists solely in-frame clones and lacks some. The data hold about 100,000 clones, with roughly 90% observed a single time. The chain uses TRBV2 and TRBJ1-5, with D tentatively TRBD1 (6 bases). The input for sequencing was peripheral blood, taken on day 0 of AZD1222 vaccination. The receptor was derived from an adult in good health. The CDR3, as DNA: TGTGCCAGCACCGGACAGAAGAATAGCAATCAGCCCCAGCATTTT. It is translated as CASTGQKNSNQPQHF.